A single sample is the source of the 24 T cell receptor beta chains below, sequenced in a study of blood T cell repertoires in COVID-19. Generated by immunoSEQ multiplex PCR, the TCRdb table keeps only in-frame clones and is missing some. The table shows 150,000 to 200,000 clones, with around 89% occurring only once. Sequencing was carried out using peripheral blood. All receptors derive from a human donor in a cohort sampled during active COVID-19.

V usage is TRBV6-5 and J usage is TRBJ1-1; 12 bases match TRBD1. V shed 6 bases and J 7 bases; nucleotides not matched to a gene: 6. CDR3 size: 14 residues. The germline V gene has CDR1 MNHEY and CDR2 SVGAGI. Here the CDR3 reads CASSRDRGQFEAFF. The CDR3 DNA follows: TGTGCCAGCAGCCGGGACAGGGGGCAGTTTGAAGCTTTCTTT.

The genes are TRBV5-4 and TRBJ1-2; 11 nucleotides agree with TRBD1. This CDR3 has 15 residues. Trimming at V came to 4 bases and at J to 5 bases, leaving 7 bases not matched to a gene. Germline values: CDR1 SGHNT, CDR2 YYREEE (reference sequence). The CDR3 DNA is TGTGCCAGCAGCATCAGCCGGGACAGGGGGTATGGCTACACCTTC. This sequence encodes CASSISRDRGYGYTF.

The V and J genes are TRBV29-1 and TRBJ2-7; D might be TRBD2 (6 bases). Trimming pared 7 bases from V and 2 bases from J, leaving 9 bases between. CDR3 length equals 11 residues. Germline CDR1 and CDR2: SQVTM and ANQGSEA. The CDR3 nucleotides are TGCAGCGCGGGGGAGACCTACGAGCAGTACTTC. It codes for CSAGETYEQYF.

This clone was recorded only once. V and J are TRBV6-2 or TRBV6-3 and TRBJ1-5; TRBD1 is a possible D gene (6 bases). There are 16 residues in the CDR3. Germline values: CDR1 MNHEY, CDR2 SVGEGT. The V and J ends lost 5 bases and 3 bases respectively, with 17 bases between them. In DNA, the CDR3 is TGTGCCAGCAGTCTTCAGGGGAGGGGGACCAATCAGCCCCAGCATTTT. Protein product: CASSLQGRGTNQPQHF.

The chain recombines TRBV9 with TRBJ2-2; 8 nucleotides agree with TRBD2. The CDR3 is 15 amino acids. V lost 3 bases to trimming and J lost 5 bases; unmatched junction nucleotides: 6. Germline V gives CDR1 SGDLS, CDR2 YYNGEE. In nucleotides, the CDR3 is TGTGCCAGCAGCGCGGGAGGGCCGGAGACCGGGGAGCTGTTTTTT. Protein: CASSAGGPETGELFF.

The CDR3 nucleotides are TGTGCCAGCAGCAAAGTAGGCAGGGGACCGAAAGAGACCCAGTACTTC. Residues: CASSKVGRGPKETQYF. The rearrangement uses TRBV21-1 and TRBJ2-5; the table assigns TRBD1, which was not confirmed against the DNA. TRBV21-1 is given as a pseudogene. The CDR3 loop spans 16 amino acids.

The chain joins TRBV7-2 to TRBJ1-2, with D maybe TRBD1 (5 bases). Per germline, CDR1 SGHTA and CDR2 FQGNSA. CDR3 size: 13 residues. The V end lost 8 bases, the J end lost 2 bases, and 12 bases lay between the germline ends. The CDR3 DNA follows: TGTGCCAGCTGGGGCCCGGAAAACTATGGCTACACCTTC. It encodes CASWGPENYGYTF.

The chain couples TRBV7-8 to TRBJ2-7; D may be TRBD2 (6 bases). Per germline, CDR1 SGHVS and CDR2 FQNEAQ. The CDR3 has 14 amino acids. The V and J ends lost 4 bases and 2 bases respectively, with 12 bases between them. DNA for the CDR3: TGTGCCAGCAGCTACGGGGGAATTCCCTACGAGCAGTACTTC. Its translation: CASSYGGIPYEQYF.

This clone occurred a few times. The chain recombines TRBV4-1 with TRBJ2-7; weak D call: TRBD2 (7 bases). Trimming cost V 0 bases and J 3 bases, with 12 bases left between them. The CDR3 totals 15 residues. CDR1 MGHRA and CDR2 YSYEKL come from the germline V gene. The CDR3 spells CASSQEQGGGYEQYF. DNA for the CDR3: TGCGCCAGCAGCCAAGAACAGGGAGGGGGCTACGAGCAGTACTTC.

This clone has only one observation. CDR3 bases: TGTGCCAGCAGTAACCCCCACGGTACAGGGGGAGATGGCTACACCTTC. The encoded protein is CASSNPHGTGGDGYTF. V is TRBV6-2 or TRBV6-3 and J is TRBJ1-2; TRBD1 agrees at 8 bases. The ends lost 5 bases at V and 6 bases at J; junction bases unmatched: 14. The CDR3 totals 16 residues. Per germline, CDR1 MNHEY and CDR2 SVGEGT.

J is TRBJ2-7 and V is TRBV11-2; D gene uncertain. The CDR3 has 14 amino acids. V lost 5 bases to trimming and J lost 6 bases, with 17 bases between them. Germline CDR1 is SGHAT and CDR2 is FQNNGV. CDR3 sequence: CASSPHLTPSEQYF. The CDR3 bases are TGTGCCAGCAGCCCCCACCTCACTCCGTCCGAGCAGTACTTC.

The chain is built from TRBV4-1 and TRBJ1-1; D is unresolved. V lost 1 base and J lost 6, with 9 bases in between. This CDR3 comprises 13 residues. Germline-derived CDR1 and CDR2 are MGHRA and YSYEKL. The CDR3 nucleotides read TGCGCCAGCAGCCAAGGGGGAGGGCCTGAAGCTTTCTTT. This encodes CASSQGGGPEAFF.

A single count supports this clone. V usage is TRBV7-2 and J usage is TRBJ2-1, with D possibly being TRBD2 (5 bases). The germline gives CDR1 SGHTA, CDR2 FQGNSA. The V gene lost 4 bases and the J gene lost 3 bases, with 13 bases spanning the gap. CDR3 length: 15 residues. The CDR3: CASSYSPGDYNEQFF. The CDR3 nucleotides read TGTGCCAGCAGCTACTCACCCGGGGACTACAATGAGCAGTTCTTC. The full variable domain, with the rest looked up from reference TRBV7-2 and TRBJ2-1, is GAGVSQSPSNKVTEKGKDVELRCDPISGHTALYWYRQSLGQGLEFLIYFQGNSAPDKSGLPSDRFSAERTGGSVSTLTIQRTQQEDSAVYLCASSYSPGDYNEQFFGPGTRLTVL.

The rearrangement joins TRBV5-1 to TRBJ2-3; 9 nucleotides line up with TRBD1. This CDR3 contains 14 residues. From germline, CDR1 is SGHRS and CDR2 YFSETQ. J was trimmed by 6 bases and V by 4 bases; bases with no gene match: 6. The CDR3 bases are TGCGCCAGCAGCCCACAGGGGGCGCCGGATACGCAGTATTTT. Translating it yields CASSPQGAPDTQYF.

The chain has TRBV30 and TRBJ1-3; D ambiguous. The length of the CDR3 is 12 residues. Germline V CDR1 and CDR2: GTSNPN, SVGIG (reference sequence). V dropped 2 bases and J dropped 4 bases, with 6 bases sitting between them. DNA for the CDR3: TGTGCCTGGAGTTCGTTAGGAAACACCATATATTTT. It is translated as CAWSSLGNTIYF.

The chain combines TRBV20-1 with TRBJ2-1; D call uncertain. This CDR3 is built from 11 residues. From germline, CDR1 is DFQATT and CDR2 SNEGSKA (reference sequence). V was trimmed by 2 bases and J by 9 bases, leaving 8 bases between them. As DNA, the CDR3 is TGCAGTGCTAGAATGGGCTTTGAGCAGTTCTTC. Translating it yields CSARMGFEQFF.

This rearrangement joins TRBV14 to TRBJ2-1; 10 nucleotides align to TRBD2. J gave up 10 bases and V 4 bases, and 10 bases lay outside the gene matches. Germline V gene data show CDR1 as SGHDN and CDR2 as FVKESK. The CDR3 runs to 15 residues. In DNA, the CDR3 is TGTGCCAGCAGCCTCCGAGGGGCAGCGGGGGGGGAGCAGTTCTTC. Translated, it gives CASSLRGAAGGEQFF. Variable domain in full (rest from reference TRBV14 and TRBJ2-1): EAGVTQFPSHSVIEKGQTVTLRCDPISGHDNLYWYRRVMGKEIKFLLHFVKESKQDESGMPNNRFLAERTGGTYSTLKVQPAELEDSGVYFCASSLRGAAGGEQFFGPGTRLTVL.

The chain couples TRBV7-2 to TRBJ2-3; perhaps TRBD2 as D (5 bases). CDR3 length: 16 amino acids. Germline lookup yields CDR1 SGHTA and CDR2 FQGNSA. The V end lost 5 bases, the J end lost 4 bases, and 19 bases lay between the germline ends. In DNA, the CDR3 is TGTGCCAGCAGCAGTAGGGCGGGTCTAATCCCAGATACGCAGTATTTT. Translating it yields CASSSRAGLIPDTQYF.

About this clone itself: The sample contains more than one DNA sequence encoding this CDR3. The rearrangement joins TRBV4-3 to TRBJ2-2, with D unclear. The germline CDR1 and CDR2 sequences are LGHNA and YSLEER. Trimming took off 0 bases at V and 2 bases at J, with 7 bases between the two ends. This CDR3 region has 15 residues. The CDR3 DNA reads TGCGCCAGCAGCCAAGAGTACAGCAACACCGGGGAGCTGTTTTTT. It is translated as CASSQEYSNTGELFF.

The J gene is TRBJ1-1, the V gene TRBV7-9; D is perhaps TRBD1 (5 bases). CDR1 and CDR2 from the germline V gene are SEHNR and FQNEAQ (reference sequence). The CDR3 length is 16 residues. Trimming left V 0 bases short and J 0 bases short, with 11 bases between. The CDR3: CASSLAAGLMNTEAFF. The DNA for the CDR3 is TGTGCCAGCAGCTTAGCTGCAGGGTTGATGAACACTGAAGCTTTCTTT.

This clone has more than one count but fewer than ten. The gene calls are TRBV7-9 and TRBJ1-5; D is perhaps TRBD1 (5 bases). Trimming took 3 bases from V and 5 from J, leaving 8 bases between them. This CDR3 contains 13 residues. CDR1 is SEHNR and CDR2 is FQNEAQ in the germline V gene (reference sequence). The CDR3: CASSLTVDQPQHF. The CDR3 nucleotides read TGTGCCAGCAGCTTGACAGTGGATCAGCCCCAGCATTTT.

This clone showed up just a few times. This rearrangement joins TRBV4-3 to TRBJ2-1; 16 nucleotides agree with TRBD2. In germline, CDR1 is LGHNA, CDR2 YSLEER. V shed 0 bases and J 6 bases; nucleotides not matched to a gene: 8. The CDR3 consists of 19 residues. The CDR3 DNA follows: TGCGCCAGCAGCCAAGACCTGGGACTAGCGGGAGGGCCGAGCAATGAGCAGTTCTTC. The encoded protein is CASSQDLGLAGGPSNEQFF.

The CDR3 protein is CATVGLDTEAFF. CDR3 sequence (DNA): TGTGCCACCGTTGGCCTAGACACTGAAGCTTTCTTT. The gene calls are TRBV10-3 and TRBJ1-1; D not resolved. Trimming pared 10 bases from V and 3 bases from J, leaving 12 bases between. This CDR3 is built from 12 residues. CDR1 is ENHRY, CDR2 SYGVKD, per germline.

The chain employs TRBV3-1 (or the pseudogene TRBV3-2) and TRBJ2-7, with TRBD1 matching 9 bases. The CDR3 is made up of 16 amino acids. V shed 1 base and J 7 bases; nucleotides not matched to a gene: 11. The V gene's germline CDR1 is LGHDT and CDR2 YNNKEL (reference sequence). In DNA, the CDR3 is TGTGCCAGCAGCCAAGTCTCACGACAGGGGGTGTGGGAGCAGTACTTC. This encodes CASSQVSRQGVWEQYF.